The entry that follows covers one T cell receptor (beta chain) sequence. Its antigen is undetermined. The sample is drawn from a study of shared clonotypes between healthy human individuals. Study-wide results and limits: In contrast to clonotypes shared by all four donors, non-shared clonotypes had lower generation probabilities.

Assay: immunoSEQ multiplex PCR; the TCRdb copy retains only in-frame clones and omits some. The sample carries 1,400,000 or so clones, approximately 98.5% recorded once. The germline V gene has CDR1 MDHEN and CDR2 SYDVKM. This CDR3 region has 13 residues. V lost 6 bases, J lost 4 bases, and 5 bases stayed unmatched. Subsets obtained from CD4+ cells comprised CD45RA+ naive and CD45RA-negative memory cells. The sample consisted of naive CD4+ T cells sorted from blood. This sample's subset: CD45RA+ positively selected. The clonotype originates from a man aged 25 to 40 in good health. The chain is built from TRBV28 and TRBJ1-2, with 7 nucleotides matching TRBD1. CDR3 residues: CASSYGQVYGYTF. In DNA, the CDR3 is TGTGCCAGCAGCTATGGACAGGTCTATGGCTACACCTTC.